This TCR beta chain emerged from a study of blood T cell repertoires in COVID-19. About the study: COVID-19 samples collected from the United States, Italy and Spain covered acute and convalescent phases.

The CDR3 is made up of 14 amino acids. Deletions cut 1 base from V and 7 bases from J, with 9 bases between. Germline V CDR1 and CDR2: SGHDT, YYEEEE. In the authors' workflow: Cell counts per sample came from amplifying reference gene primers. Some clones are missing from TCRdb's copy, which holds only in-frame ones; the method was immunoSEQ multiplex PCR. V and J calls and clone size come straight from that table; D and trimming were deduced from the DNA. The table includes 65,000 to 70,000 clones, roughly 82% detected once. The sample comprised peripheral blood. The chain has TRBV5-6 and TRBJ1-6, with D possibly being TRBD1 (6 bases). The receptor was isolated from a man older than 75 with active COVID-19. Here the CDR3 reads CASSLTQGNSPLHF. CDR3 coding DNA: TGTGCCAGCAGCTTGACCCAGGGGAATTCACCCCTCCACTTT.